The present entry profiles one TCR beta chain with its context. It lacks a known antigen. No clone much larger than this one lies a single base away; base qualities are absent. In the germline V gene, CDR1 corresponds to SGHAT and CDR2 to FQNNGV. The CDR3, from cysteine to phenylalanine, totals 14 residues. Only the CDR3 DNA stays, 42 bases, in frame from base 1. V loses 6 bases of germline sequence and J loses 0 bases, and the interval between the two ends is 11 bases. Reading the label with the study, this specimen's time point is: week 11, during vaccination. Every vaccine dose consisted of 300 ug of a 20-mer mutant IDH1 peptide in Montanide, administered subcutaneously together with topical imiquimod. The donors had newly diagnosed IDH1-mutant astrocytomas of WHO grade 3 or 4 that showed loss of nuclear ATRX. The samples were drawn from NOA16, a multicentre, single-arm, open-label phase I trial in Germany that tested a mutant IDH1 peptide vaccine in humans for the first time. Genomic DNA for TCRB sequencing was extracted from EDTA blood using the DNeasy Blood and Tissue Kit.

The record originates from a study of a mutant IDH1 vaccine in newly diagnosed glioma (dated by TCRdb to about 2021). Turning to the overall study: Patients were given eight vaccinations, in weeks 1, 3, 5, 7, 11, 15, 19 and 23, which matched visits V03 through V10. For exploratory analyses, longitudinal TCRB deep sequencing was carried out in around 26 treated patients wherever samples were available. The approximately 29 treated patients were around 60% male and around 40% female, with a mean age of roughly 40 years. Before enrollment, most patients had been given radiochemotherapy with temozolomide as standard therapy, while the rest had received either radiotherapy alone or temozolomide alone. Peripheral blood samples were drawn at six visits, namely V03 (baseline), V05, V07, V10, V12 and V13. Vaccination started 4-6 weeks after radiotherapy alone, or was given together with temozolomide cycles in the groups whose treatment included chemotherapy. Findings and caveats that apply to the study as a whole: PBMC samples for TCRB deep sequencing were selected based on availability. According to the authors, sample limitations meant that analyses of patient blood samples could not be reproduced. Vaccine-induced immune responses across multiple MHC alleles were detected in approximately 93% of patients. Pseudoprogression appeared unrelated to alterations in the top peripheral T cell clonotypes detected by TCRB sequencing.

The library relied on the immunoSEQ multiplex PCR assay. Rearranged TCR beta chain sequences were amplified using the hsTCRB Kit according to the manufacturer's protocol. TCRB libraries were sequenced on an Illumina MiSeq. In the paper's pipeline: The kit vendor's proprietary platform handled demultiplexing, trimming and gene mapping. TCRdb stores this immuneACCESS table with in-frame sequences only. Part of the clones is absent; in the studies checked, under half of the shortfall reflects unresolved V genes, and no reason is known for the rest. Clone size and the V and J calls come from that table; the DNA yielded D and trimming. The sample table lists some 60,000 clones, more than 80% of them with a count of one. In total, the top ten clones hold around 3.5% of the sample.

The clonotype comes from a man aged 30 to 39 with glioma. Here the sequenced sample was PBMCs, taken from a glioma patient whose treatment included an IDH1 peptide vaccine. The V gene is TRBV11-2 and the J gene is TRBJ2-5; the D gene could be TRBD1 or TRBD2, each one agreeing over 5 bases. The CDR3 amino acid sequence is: CASRKKGHQETQYF. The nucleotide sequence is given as TGTGCCAGCAGAAAAAAGGGACACCAAGAGACCCAGTACTTC.